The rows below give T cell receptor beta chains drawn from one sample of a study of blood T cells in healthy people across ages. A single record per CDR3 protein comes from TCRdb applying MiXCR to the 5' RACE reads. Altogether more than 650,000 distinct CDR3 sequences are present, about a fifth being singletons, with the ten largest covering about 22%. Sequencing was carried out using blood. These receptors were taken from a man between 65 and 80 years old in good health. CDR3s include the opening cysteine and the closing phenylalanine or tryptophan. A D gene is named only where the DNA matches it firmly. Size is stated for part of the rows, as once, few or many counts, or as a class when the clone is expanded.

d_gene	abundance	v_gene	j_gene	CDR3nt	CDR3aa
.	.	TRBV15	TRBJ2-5	TGTGCCACCAGCAGCCAGAGGGGATTTGAGACCCAGTACTTC	CATSSQRGFETQYF
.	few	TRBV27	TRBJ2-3	TGTGCCAGCAGTTTAGGTCCTCGCACAGATACGCAGTATTTT	CASSLGPRTDTQYF
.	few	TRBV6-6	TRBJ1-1	TGTGCCAGCACCCAGGGACAAAGGAACACTGAAGCTTTCTTT	CASTQGQRNTEAFF
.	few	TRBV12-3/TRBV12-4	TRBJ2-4	TGTGCCAGCATCGCCACGGGAGCCAAAAACATTCGGTACTTC	CASIATGAKNIRYF
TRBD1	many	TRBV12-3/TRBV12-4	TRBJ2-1	TGTGCCAGCAGCCTTAACAGGGGGCAGTTCTTC	CASSLNRGQFF
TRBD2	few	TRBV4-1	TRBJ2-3	TGCGCCAGCAGCCAATCGGCCGGGACTAGCGTTGGAGATACGCAGTATTTT	CASSQSAGTSVGDTQYF
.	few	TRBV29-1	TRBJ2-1	TGCACCGTTGAAGTGGGCCGATCTTACAATGAGCAGTTCTTC	CTVEVGRSYNEQFF
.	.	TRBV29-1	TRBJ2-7	TGCAGCGTTTTTGCCCCAGATTCCTACGAGCAGTACTTC	CSVFAPDSYEQYF
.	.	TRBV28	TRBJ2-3	TGTGCCAGCAGTTTAAGAAACGGTCCGGATACGCAGTATTTT	CASSLRNGPDTQYF
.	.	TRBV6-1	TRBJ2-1	TGTGCCAGCAGTGAACTTATACGGGGGCGGGCCTACAATGAGCAGTTCTTC	CASSELIRGRAYNEQFF
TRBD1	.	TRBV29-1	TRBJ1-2	TGCAGCGTTGAAGGTCCAGGGGGAGGCTACACCTTC	CSVEGPGGGYTF
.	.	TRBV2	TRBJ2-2	TGTGCCAGCAGCGGGACCGACATGAACACCGGGGAGCTGTTTTTT	CASSGTDMNTGELFF
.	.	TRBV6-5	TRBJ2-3	TGTGCCAGCAGTTACCCTGGGGCCAGGCTAGATACGCAGTATTTT	CASSYPGARLDTQYF
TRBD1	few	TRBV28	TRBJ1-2	TGTGCCAGCAGTTACGTCAACAGGGGAGGGGGTGGCTACACCTTC	CASSYVNRGGGGYTF
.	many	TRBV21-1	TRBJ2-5	TGTGCCAGCAACGAAGGGACAGGAGAAGAGACCCAGTACTTC	CASNEGTGEETQYF
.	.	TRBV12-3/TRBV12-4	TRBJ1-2	TGTGCCAGCAGTTTAATCCAGGGGCGCTATGGCTACACCTTC	CASSLIQGRYGYTF
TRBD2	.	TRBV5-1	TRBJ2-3	TGCGCCAGCGACCTAGCGGGCCACACAGATACGCAGTATTTT	CASDLAGHTDTQYF
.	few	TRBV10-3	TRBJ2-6	TGTGCCACCCCGGGACGGACACCTTCTGGGGCCAACGTCCTGACTTTC	CATPGRTPSGANVLTF
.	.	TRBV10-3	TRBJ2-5	TGTGCCATCAGAAAGACAGGATCCCAAGAGACCCAGTACTTC	CAIRKTGSQETQYF
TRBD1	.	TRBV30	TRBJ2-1	TGTGCCTGGGACCCGGGACAGGGGGCTGGCAATGAGCAGTTCTTC	CAWDPGQGAGNEQFF
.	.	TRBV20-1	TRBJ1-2	TGCAGTGCTAGAGGCCGATATGGCTACACCTTC	CSARGRYGYTF
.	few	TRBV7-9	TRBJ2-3	TGTGCCAGCAGCTTATTTGGGATAGATTTT	CASSLFGIDF
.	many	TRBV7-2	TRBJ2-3	TGTGCCAGCAGCACAACAGGTTTAGCAGAAGATACGCAGTATTTT	CASSTTGLAEDTQYF
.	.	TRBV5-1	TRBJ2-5	TGCGCCAGCAGCCAGGGAAGTATGTACCAAGAGACCCAGTACTTC	CASSQGSMYQETQYF
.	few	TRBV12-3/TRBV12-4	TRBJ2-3	TGTGCCAGCAGCCAGGGACAGCGGGGCACAGATACGCAGTATTTT	CASSQGQRGTDTQYF
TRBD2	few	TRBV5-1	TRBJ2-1	TGCGCCAGCAGTTTGGAGGCTAGCGGGAGAGATGAGCAGTTCTTC	CASSLEASGRDEQFF
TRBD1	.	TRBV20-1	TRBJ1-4	TGCAGTGCTAGAGGCGGGACAGCTAATGAAAAACTGTTTTTT	CSARGGTANEKLFF
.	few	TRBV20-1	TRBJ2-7	TGCAGTGCTAGATCAGGACACGCTAACTCCTACGAGCAGTACTTC	CSARSGHANSYEQYF
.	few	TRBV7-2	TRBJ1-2	TGTGCCAGCAGCTTAGCGGGGTTACGGGACGACTATGGCTACACCTTC	CASSLAGLRDDYGYTF
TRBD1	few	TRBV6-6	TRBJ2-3	TGTGCCAGCAGTCTCGGGGACAGGGCCTTCACAGATACGCAGTATTTT	CASSLGDRAFTDTQYF
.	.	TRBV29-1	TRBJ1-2	TGCAGCGTTTCCCGGGCCTATGGCTACACCTTC	CSVSRAYGYTF
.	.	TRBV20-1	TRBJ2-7	TGCAGTGCCCCTCGCCTAGGAAGCGAGCAGTACTTC	CSAPRLGSEQYF
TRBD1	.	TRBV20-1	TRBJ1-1	TGCAGTGCTAGAGACACAGGGGACTCGAACACTGAAGCTTTCTTT	CSARDTGDSNTEAFF
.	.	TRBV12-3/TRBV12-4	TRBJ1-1	TGTGCCAGCAGTCAATCAGGACAAGCGAACACTGAAGCTTTCTTT	CASSQSGQANTEAFF
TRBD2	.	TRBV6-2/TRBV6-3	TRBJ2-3	TGTGCCAGCAGACCGACTAGCGGGAGAGGCACAGATACGCAGTATTTT	CASRPTSGRGTDTQYF
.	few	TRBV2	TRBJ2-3	TGTGCCAGCAGGGGGGGACAGCACACAGATACGCAGTATTTT	CASRGGQHTDTQYF
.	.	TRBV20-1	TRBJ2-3	TGCAGTGCTAGAGACCACTCGGATACGCAGTATTTT	CSARDHSDTQYF
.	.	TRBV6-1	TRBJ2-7	TGTGCCAGCAGTGAATACGGGGCCTACGAGCAGTACTTC	CASSEYGAYEQYF
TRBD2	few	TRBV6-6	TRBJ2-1	TGTGCCAGCATCAGGGGGACTAGCGGGACTAGGGTAAATGAGCAGTTCTTC	CASIRGTSGTRVNEQFF
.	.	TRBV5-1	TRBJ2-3	TGCGCCAGCAGCTTTTCTGGGGGCGGGGATACGCAGTATTTT	CASSFSGGGDTQYF
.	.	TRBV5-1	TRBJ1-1	TGCGCCAGCAGCTTGGGTCATGACACTGAAGCTTTCTTT	CASSLGHDTEAFF
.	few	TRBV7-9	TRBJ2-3	TGTGCCAGCAGCCCCGAGGGGGTCACAGATACGCAGTATTTT	CASSPEGVTDTQYF